This T cell receptor beta chain is drawn from a study of T cell responses to AZD1222 COVID-19 vaccine. Study outcomes and limitations: A mostly white British donor set with more females was recruited, and clonal diversity was possibly underestimated.

Libraries were prepared by immunoSEQ multiplex PCR; TCRdb keeps only in-frame clonotypes and omits some of them. The table records 120,000 to 150,000 clones, around 90% of them present only once. The germline V and J ends were trimmed by 7 bases and 0 bases, with 10 bases remaining between them. Germline-derived CDR1 and CDR2 are MDHEN and SYDVKM. The CDR3 loop spans 14 amino acids. With respect to this clone: As yet, its antigen is unknown.

J is TRBJ1-5 and V is TRBV28; tentatively, D is TRBD1 (6 bases). The material sequenced was peripheral blood, taken on day 0 of AZD1222 vaccination. The origin of this receptor is an adult in good health. The CDR3 is CASKDSDSNQPQHF. The DNA for the CDR3 is TGTGCCAGCAAGGACAGCGATAGCAATCAGCCCCAGCATTTT.